These T cell receptor beta chains were read from a single sample in a study of CD8 T cells in ankylosing spondylitis. MiXCR, applied by TCRdb to the 5' RACE reads, yields one record per CDR3 protein. The profile shows 50,000 or so distinct CDR3 sequences, roughly 7.3% of them singletons. The material sequenced was blood, either unsorted or a sorted T cell fraction (not recorded which). These receptors all come from a female donor with ankylosing spondylitis or in good health (not recorded which). CDR3s leave out the opening cysteine and the closing phenylalanine or tryptophan.

v_gene: TRBV7-2
CDR3aa: ASSSQSGDYEQY

v_gene: TRBV15
CDR3aa: ATSRDRGGGTDTQY

v_gene: TRBV20-1
CDR3aa: SATGTRETGELF

v_gene: TRBV6-5
CDR3aa: ASSYTGQRLRNEQF

v_gene: TRBV29-1
CDR3aa: SVAILAASDTQY

v_gene: TRBV21-1
CDR3aa: ASSRRDITAPSTDTQY

v_gene: TRBV2
CDR3aa: ASSGSGGSNQPQH

v_gene: TRBV14
CDR3aa: ASSHSGISYEQF

v_gene: TRBV5-1
CDR3aa: AWGSVAAGGPNQPQH

v_gene: TRBV11-2
CDR3aa: ASSFGQSYEQY

v_gene: TRBV30
CDR3aa: AWNQNTEAF

v_gene: TRBV14
CDR3aa: ASSQDQLTKPYGYT

v_gene: TRBV20-1
CDR3aa: SARDPAAGDEQF

v_gene: TRBV12-3/TRBV12-4
CDR3aa: ASSLRGSTDTQY

v_gene: TRBV6-5
CDR3aa: ASSSWRNTGELF

v_gene: TRBV12-5
CDR3aa: ASGFSPHLQETQY

v_gene: TRBV5-1
CDR3aa: ASSLVFSQISNEQF

v_gene: TRBV27
CDR3aa: ASSFVLGETQY

v_gene: TRBV5-1
CDR3aa: ASSRDQETQY

v_gene: TRBV29-1
CDR3aa: SASPGSNQPQH

v_gene: TRBV5-1
CDR3aa: ASSLNPSNEKLF

v_gene: TRBV5-6
CDR3aa: ASRIFGGASNEQF

v_gene: TRBV20-1
CDR3aa: SASGRADEKLF

v_gene: TRBV28
CDR3aa: ASRSSSAGPTTETQY

v_gene: TRBV5-1
CDR3aa: ASSSWVAGAPDTQY

v_gene: TRBV7-2
CDR3aa: ASSSRAGELF

v_gene: TRBV20-1
CDR3aa: SARDRDGTQPQH

v_gene: TRBV7-2
CDR3aa: ASSLGSGWSGEQY

v_gene: TRBV6-1
CDR3aa: ASRAGANTGELF

v_gene: TRBV4-1
CDR3aa: ASSQERAISGGPSTDTQY

v_gene: TRBV20-1
CDR3aa: SARPAGTANEKLF

v_gene: TRBV6-2/TRBV6-3
CDR3aa: ASSPGAAYNSPLH

v_gene: TRBV29-1
CDR3aa: STLGRANYGYT

v_gene: TRBV14
CDR3aa: ASSQGTSTPGVKNIQY

v_gene: TRBV11-2
CDR3aa: ASSLTLGTEKLF

v_gene: TRBV7-2
CDR3aa: ASSLGQNTGELF

v_gene: TRBV20-1
CDR3aa: SAVPTAYEQY

v_gene: TRBV7-2
CDR3aa: ASSFRSEQF

v_gene: TRBV5-1
CDR3aa: ASSPDLAGYGYT

v_gene: TRBV5-1
CDR3aa: ASSTSPTGMELF

v_gene: TRBV20-1
CDR3aa: SALGGLGQETQY

v_gene: TRBV20-1
CDR3aa: SARDVTSGANTGELF

v_gene: TRBV4-3
CDR3aa: ASSQEGPGGHEKLF

v_gene: TRBV5-1
CDR3aa: ASMANTEAF